This entry features one T cell receptor (beta chain) sequence. Its binding antigen is unknown. No much larger clonotype is one base removed from it; base qualities were not supplied. The data were obtained in a study of cytomegalovirus exposure and HLA in healthy donors (dated by TCRdb to between 2016 and 2019). Study-level background: In an earlier analysis of around 540 of the donors, less than 350 Gb of sequence data and 100 million or so unique TCR beta sequences from roughly 190 million T cells were reported. An early release covering roughly 640 HLA-typed donors comprised roughly 300 gigabases of sequencing data and approximately 85 million unique TCR sequences. Of the approximately 400 genotyped donors, 65% to 90% fell in the genetic ancestry cluster associated with self-reported Caucasian donors. The study aimed to test whether cataloging public T cell receptors could reveal signatures of past pathogen exposure. The study used immunosequencing to profile the T cell repertoires of more than 650 subjects and linked those repertoires to cytomegalovirus serostatus. In addition to the first cohort of several hundred subjects, a separate validation cohort of 120 different subjects was used. High-throughput TCR immunosequencing, statistical association of individual TCRs with disease status, and machine learning were combined to predict cytomegalovirus infection status. A later analysis re-examined previously published TCR beta repertoires from just over 650 donors and added high-resolution HLA genotyping to investigate patterns of TCR occurrence. Rather than drawing on any new phenotypic data, the later analysis identified candidate immune exposures from TCR beta sequences and the way those sequences occurred across donors. To decide whether each TCR beta V gene segment behaved as functional or pseudogenic, an earlier analysis of approximately 600 of the donors relied on high-throughput TCR beta sequencing. Donor age, sex, ethnicity and CMV serostatus were collected together with the repertoire data. Genome-wide SNP genotypes for about 55% of the roughly 670 donors were used in a later genetic analysis, which treated that subset as a discovery cohort. Every repertoire in the discovery cohort had been generated on one and the same sequencing platform. HLA typing covered class I and class II loci at four-digit resolution. The number of donors typed differed by locus, with roughly 620-630 for A, B, C, DRB1 and DQB1, 522 for DQA1, over 600 for DPA1, and over 400 for DPB1. Roughly 5 DR-DQ haplotypes were handled as single units for association and clustering, since linkage in the cohort was strong. On average, 235,054 unique TCR beta nucleotide sequences were sequenced per donor among 398 genotyped donors of the cohort, with 15% to 20% of those sequences being non-productive.

To prepare the library, the immunoSEQ multiplex PCR assay was applied. For the multiplex PCR, a mixture combining 60 forward primers for TCR Vbeta segments and 13 reverse primers for TCR Jbeta segments was used. Amplification of the CDR3 region of rearranged TCR beta genes was performed with a multiplex PCR assay on genomic DNA. The Illumina HiSeq System was used to sequence the amplified TCR beta libraries as 87-base-pair reads. In the authors' own workflow: A later analysis tallied roughly 76 million unique TCR beta chains across the 610 or so repertoires, and 10 million to 11 million of those chains were shared by two or more donors. Raw reads were error-corrected and collapsed into unique sequences with a nearest-neighbor algorithm that merged closely related sequences to remove PCR and sequencing errors. To assign V, D and J gene segments, CDR3 sequences were aligned to IMGT reference sequences. For a sequence to be retained, a match of at least six nucleotides was required to both a V gene segment and a J gene segment. Rearrangements were classified as productive when the CDR3 lacked stop codons and remained in frame with V and J, and all other rearrangements were classified as non-productive. CDR3 was defined according to IMGT convention as the region running from the second conserved V-encoded cysteine to the conserved J-encoded phenylalanine. The earlier analysis of about 610 of the donors excluded sequences that lacked an unambiguous match to a single V gene segment. An earlier analysis of 550 to 650 of the donors classified V segments as functional when productive rearrangements were above 56.7% and as segregating when the standard deviation between donors was above 5%. A statistical classification framework was built to diagnose cytomegalovirus status from the catalog of TCR beta chain sequences. V and J gene assignment, in a later analysis, came from comparing TCR nucleotide sequences with IMGT/GENE-DB human TR gene sequences. A later analysis assigned CDR3 sequences and most-parsimonious VDJ recombination scenarios with the TCRdist pipeline. A later analysis defined each TCR beta chain by its CDR3 amino acid sequence plus V-gene family, and excluded reads lacking a unique V-gene family. To address suspected cross-contamination and a sequencing artifact, a later analysis removed around 590 highly shared, low-generation-probability nucleotide sequences. In a later analysis, a clonal expansion index for each public chain was calculated from normalized within-repertoire ranks of inferred template counts. In a later analysis, generation probabilities were computed with a VDJ recombination model fitted to out-of-frame rearrangements, and the resulting probabilities were checked against IGoR. In a later analysis, TCR-TCR, TCR-HLA and TCR-CMV co-occurrence was scored with hypergeometric tests, and a repertoire-size bias correction was applied to TCR pairs. To estimate false discovery rates, a later analysis permuted the HLA or CMV assignments 20 times. A later analysis grouped co-occurring TCRs with DBSCAN, adding TCRdist sequence similarity when clustering within HLA-allele-positive subsets. Repertoires with fewer than 30,000 or more than 120,000 public chains, plus five repertoires with anomalous nucleotide sharing, were excluded from co-occurrence clustering. This is the immuneACCESS table as TCRdb keeps it, with only in-frame sequences that have V and J called. A part of the clones is gone; compared with another copy, unresolved V genes explain less than half, and the rest is unexplained. V, J and clone size were drawn from that table, and D and trimming were deduced from the DNA. In all, the sample holds about 150,000 clones, and more than 70% of those were seen once. The ten largest account for 3% to 4% of the sample.

V loses 5 bases of germline sequence and J loses 3 bases, and the interval between the two ends is 11 bases. From the cysteine up to the phenylalanine, the CDR3 has a length of 14 residues. Kept here is only the CDR3 DNA, which spans 42 bases and is read in frame from base 1. For CDR1 and CDR2, the germline V gene (reference sequence) lists SEHNR and FQNEAQ. Broader findings and caveats from the paper: In vitro tests confirmed that a few of the cytomegalovirus-associated TCR beta chains recognize cytomegalovirus antigens. A cluster of highly shared sequence variants was judged likely to represent a technical artifact of the sequencing pipeline. A later analysis found that HLA-associated TCR beta chains were more clonally expanded and had lower generation probabilities than equally common non-associated chains. A further reported finding was that TCR beta sequences accurately predicted the HLA-A and HLA-B alleles for most subjects in the first cohort. In a later genetic analysis, a missense DCLRE1C variant was associated with V-gene and J-gene trimming of TCR beta chains, and the association was replicated in an independent cohort. The only immune exposure information available for the cohort was CMV serostatus. The study gave a list of 150 to 200 TCR beta chains associated with cytomegalovirus. Broadly in line with IMGT annotations, most TCR beta V segments showed up in productive rearrangements about 87% or about 30% of the time in an earlier analysis of 450 to 600 of the donors. The classifier was reported to diagnose cytomegalovirus status with high specificity and sensitivity in both the original and validation cohorts. According to a later analysis, most CMV-associated TCR beta chains appeared to be HLA-restricted, and the HLA associations seemed to be driven largely by CMV exposure. Specific HLA alleles were associated with more than 15,000 TCR beta sequences at a false discovery rate of 0.05 in a later analysis. Some IMGT-functional V segments, including TRBV6-2 and TRBV6-3, could not be distinguished by the 87-base-pair reads and were therefore excluded. Because HLA typing was unavailable for some donors at each locus, only the typed subset was used in association tests. The authors suggested that the approach could potentially be extended to other disease states and immunological phenotypes. When HLA alleles, especially DR and DQ, strongly co-occurred, attributing TCR associations to individual alleles was difficult. Sequencing depth was assumed to be roughly uniform across donors in the presence/absence analyses, though that assumption may not hold. While some public TCRs were present in many individuals, most TCR sequences turned up only very rarely across donors. A later analysis found that TCR association rates varied across HLA loci, with DRB1 alleles showing the most associated TCRs and HLA-C alleles the fewest. Correlated functional status among segregating V segments might reflect linkage disequilibrium, but an unknown experimental factor could not be ruled out. A later analysis reported that several top co-occurrence clusters appeared linked to parvovirus B19, influenza, CMV and Epstein-Barr virus. Only TCR beta chains were sequenced in this cohort, and the absence of alpha or paired-chain data limited detectable features. About 15 rarely observed V segments, including chromosome 9 orphons, were excluded from the earlier analysis of several hundred of the donors because counts were too low. A later genetic analysis reported fewer N-insertions in productive TCRs among donors in an Asian-associated ancestry cluster than the roughly 720-donor mean.

The cohort consisted of 600 to 750 healthy bone marrow donors. Cohort members were all nominally healthy when sampled, although unrecorded immune exposures were likely present. The donor was CMV seronegative and was included in the group of a few hundred seronegative cohort members. Each donor provided a peripheral blood sample, and peripheral blood mononuclear cells were used for TCR beta sequencing. The Qiagen DNeasy Blood Extraction Kit was used to extract genomic DNA from the blood cell samples. Recombination connected TRBV7-9 to TRBJ1-5, with TRBD1 perhaps the D gene, on 5 matching bases. This receptor was taken from a male donor in good health and CMV-seronegative. The source material was PBMCs. DNA sequence: TGTGCCAGCAGCGCCTCGACAGACAATCAGCCCCAGCATTTT. Protein translation: CASSASTDNQPQHF.